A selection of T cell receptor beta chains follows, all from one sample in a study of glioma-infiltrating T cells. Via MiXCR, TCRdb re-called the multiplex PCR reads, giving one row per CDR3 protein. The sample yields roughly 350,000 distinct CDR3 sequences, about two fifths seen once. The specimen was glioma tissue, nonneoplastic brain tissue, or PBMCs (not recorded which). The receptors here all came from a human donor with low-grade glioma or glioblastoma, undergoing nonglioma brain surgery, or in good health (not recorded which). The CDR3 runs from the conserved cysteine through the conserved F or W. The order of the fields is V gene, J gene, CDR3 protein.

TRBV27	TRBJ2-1	CASSLLARGRPFNNEQFF
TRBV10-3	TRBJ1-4	CAIRQGRENEKLFF
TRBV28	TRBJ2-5	CASSLGGGPRETQYF
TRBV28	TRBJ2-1	CASRSLTSGRTMYNEQFF
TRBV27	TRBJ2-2	CASGWGRNTGELFF
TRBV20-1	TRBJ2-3	CTYGGRADTQYF
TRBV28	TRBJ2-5	CASSSPGRRPETQYF
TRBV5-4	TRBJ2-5	CASSLDGLASQETQYF
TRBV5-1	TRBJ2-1	CASSLAYEEFF
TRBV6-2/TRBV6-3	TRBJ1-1	CASSKSGRGHTEAFF
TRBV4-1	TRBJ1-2	CASSQDWGWSAGGYGYTF
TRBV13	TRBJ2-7	CASRLAGYSYEQYF
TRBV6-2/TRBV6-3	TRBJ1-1	CASSYSTGAYMNTEAFF
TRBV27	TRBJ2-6	CASSITGATGANVLTF